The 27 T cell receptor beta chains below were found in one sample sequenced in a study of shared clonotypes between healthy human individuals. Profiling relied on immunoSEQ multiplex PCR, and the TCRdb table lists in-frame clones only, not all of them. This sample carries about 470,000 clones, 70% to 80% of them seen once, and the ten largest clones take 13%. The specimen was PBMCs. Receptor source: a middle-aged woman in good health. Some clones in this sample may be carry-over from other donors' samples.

The CDR3 region has the DNA TGTGCCAGCAGCTACACCGGGACTAGCGGGAATGAGCAGTTCTTC. It encodes CASSYTGTSGNEQFF. The chain employs TRBV13 and TRBJ2-1, with 12 bases aligning to TRBD2. The CDR3 extends over 15 amino acids. From germline, CDR1 is PRHDT and CDR2 FYEKMQ (reference sequence). The ends lost 4 bases at V and 7 bases at J; junction bases unmatched: 5.

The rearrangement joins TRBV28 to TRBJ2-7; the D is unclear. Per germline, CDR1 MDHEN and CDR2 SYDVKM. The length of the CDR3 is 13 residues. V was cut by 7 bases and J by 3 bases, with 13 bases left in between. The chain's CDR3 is CASKSPTGYEQYF. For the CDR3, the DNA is TGTGCCAGCAAAAGCCCCACCGGCTACGAGCAGTACTTC.

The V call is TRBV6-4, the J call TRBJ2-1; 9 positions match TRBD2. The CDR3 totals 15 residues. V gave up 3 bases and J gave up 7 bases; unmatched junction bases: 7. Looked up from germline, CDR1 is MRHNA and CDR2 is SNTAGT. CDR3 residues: CASSDTAGGGNEQFF. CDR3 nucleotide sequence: TGTGCCAGCAGTGATACGGCGGGAGGGGGGAATGAGCAGTTCTTC.

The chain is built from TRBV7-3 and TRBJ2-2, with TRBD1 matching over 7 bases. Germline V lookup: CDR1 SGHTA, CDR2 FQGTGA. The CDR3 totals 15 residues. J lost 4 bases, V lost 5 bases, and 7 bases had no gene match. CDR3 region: CASSPGQTGTGELFF. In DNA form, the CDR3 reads TGTGCCAGCAGCCCGGGACAGACAGGCACCGGGGAGCTGTTTTTT.

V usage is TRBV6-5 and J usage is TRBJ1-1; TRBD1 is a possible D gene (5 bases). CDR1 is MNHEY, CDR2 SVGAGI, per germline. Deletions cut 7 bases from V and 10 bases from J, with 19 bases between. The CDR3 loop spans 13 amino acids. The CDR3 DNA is TGTGCCAGCAAGCAGGGTCCCAAGACTCGAGCTTTCTTT. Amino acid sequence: CASKQGPKTRAFF.

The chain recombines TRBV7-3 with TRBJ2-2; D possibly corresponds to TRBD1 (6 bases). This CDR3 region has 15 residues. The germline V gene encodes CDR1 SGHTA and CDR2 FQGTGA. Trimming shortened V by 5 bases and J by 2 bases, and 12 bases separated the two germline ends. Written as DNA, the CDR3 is TGTGCCAGCAGCACCGGGACAAGTAACACCGGGGAGCTGTTTTTT. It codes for CASSTGTSNTGELFF.

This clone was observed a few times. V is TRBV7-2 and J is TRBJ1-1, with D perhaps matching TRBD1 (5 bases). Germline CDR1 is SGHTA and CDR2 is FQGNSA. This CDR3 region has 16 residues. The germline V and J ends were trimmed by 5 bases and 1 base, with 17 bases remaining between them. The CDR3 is CASSIRGEGKNTEAFF. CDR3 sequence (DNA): TGTGCCAGCAGCATAAGGGGTGAGGGGAAGAACACTGAAGCTTTCTTT. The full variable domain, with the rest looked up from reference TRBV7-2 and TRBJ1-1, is GAGVSQSPSNKVTEKGKDVELRCDPISGHTALYWYRQSLGQGLEFLIYFQGNSAPDKSGLPSDRFSAERTGGSVSTLTIQRTQQEDSAVYLCASSIRGEGKNTEAFFGQGTRLTVV.

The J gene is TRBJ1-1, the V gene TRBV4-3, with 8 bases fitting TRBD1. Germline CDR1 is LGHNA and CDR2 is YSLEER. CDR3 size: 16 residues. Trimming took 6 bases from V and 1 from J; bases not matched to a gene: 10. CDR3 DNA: TGCGCCAGCAGTCAGTCTACCGGGACAGGGAACACTGAAGCTTTCTTT. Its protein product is CASSQSTGTGNTEAFF.

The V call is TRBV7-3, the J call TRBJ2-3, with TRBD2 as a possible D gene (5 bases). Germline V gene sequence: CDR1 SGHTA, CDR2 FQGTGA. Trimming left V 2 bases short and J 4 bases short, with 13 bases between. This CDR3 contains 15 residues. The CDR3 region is CASSLGGRGADTQYF. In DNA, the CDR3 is TGTGCCAGCAGCTTAGGAGGAAGAGGCGCAGATACGCAGTATTTT.

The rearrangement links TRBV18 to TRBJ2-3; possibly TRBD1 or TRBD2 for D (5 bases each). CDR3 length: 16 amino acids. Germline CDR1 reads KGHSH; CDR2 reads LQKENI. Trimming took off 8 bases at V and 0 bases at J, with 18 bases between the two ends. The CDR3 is CASRAGTFLSTDTQYF. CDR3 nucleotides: TGTGCCAGCCGGGCAGGGACCTTCTTAAGCACAGATACGCAGTATTTT. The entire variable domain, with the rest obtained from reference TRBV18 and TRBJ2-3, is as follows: NAGVMQNPRHLVRRRGQEARLRCSPMKGHSHVYWYRQLPEEGLKFMVYLQKENIIDESGMPKERFSAEFPKEGPSILRIQQVVRGDSAAYFCASRAGTFLSTDTQYFGPGTRLTVL.

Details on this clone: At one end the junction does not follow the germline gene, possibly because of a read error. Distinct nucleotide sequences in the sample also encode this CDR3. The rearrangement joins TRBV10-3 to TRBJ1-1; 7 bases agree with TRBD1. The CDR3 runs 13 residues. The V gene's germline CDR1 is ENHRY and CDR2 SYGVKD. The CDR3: CAIRGQRDTEAFF. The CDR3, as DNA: TGTGCCATCAGGGGACAGAGGGACACTGAGGCTTTCTTT.

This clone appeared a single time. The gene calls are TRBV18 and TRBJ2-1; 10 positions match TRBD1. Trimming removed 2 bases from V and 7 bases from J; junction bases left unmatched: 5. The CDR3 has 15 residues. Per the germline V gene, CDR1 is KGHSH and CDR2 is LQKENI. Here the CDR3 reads CASSPAGQGSNEQFF. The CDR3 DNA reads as TGTGCCAGCTCACCAGCGGGACAGGGGAGTAATGAGCAGTTCTTC. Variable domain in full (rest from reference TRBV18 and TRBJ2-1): NAGVMQNPRHLVRRRGQEARLRCSPMKGHSHVYWYRQLPEEGLKFMVYLQKENIIDESGMPKERFSAEFPKEGPSILRIQQVVRGDSAAYFCASSPAGQGSNEQFFGPGTRLTVL.

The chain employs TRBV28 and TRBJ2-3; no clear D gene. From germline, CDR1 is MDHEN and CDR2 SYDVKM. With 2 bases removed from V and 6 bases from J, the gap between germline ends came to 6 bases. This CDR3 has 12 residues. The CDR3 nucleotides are TGTGCCAGCAGTTTACCCTCGGATACGCAGTATTTT. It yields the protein CASSLPSDTQYF.

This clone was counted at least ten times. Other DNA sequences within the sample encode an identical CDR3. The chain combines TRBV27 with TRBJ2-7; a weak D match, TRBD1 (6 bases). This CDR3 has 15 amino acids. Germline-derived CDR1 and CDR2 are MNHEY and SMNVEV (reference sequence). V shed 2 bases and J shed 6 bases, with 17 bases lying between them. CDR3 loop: CASSLRGQRGSEQYF. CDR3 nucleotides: TGTGCCAGCAGTTTAAGAGGACAGCGAGGGTCCGAGCAGTACTTC.

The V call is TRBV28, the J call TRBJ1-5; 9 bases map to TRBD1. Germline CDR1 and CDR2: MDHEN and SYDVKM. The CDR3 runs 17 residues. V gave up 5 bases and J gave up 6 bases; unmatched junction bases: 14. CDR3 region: CASSPFSATGGTQPQHF. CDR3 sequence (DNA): TGTGCCAGCAGTCCTTTCTCCGCAACAGGGGGCACTCAGCCCCAGCATTTT.

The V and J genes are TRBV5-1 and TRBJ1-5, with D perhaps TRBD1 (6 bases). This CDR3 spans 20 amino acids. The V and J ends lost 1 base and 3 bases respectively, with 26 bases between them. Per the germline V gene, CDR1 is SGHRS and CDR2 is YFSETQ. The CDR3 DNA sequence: TGCGCCAGCAGCTTGAGCCGCGGGACACTGGGGCCCGGGGACAATCAGCCCCAGCATTTT. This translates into CASSLSRGTLGPGDNQPQHF. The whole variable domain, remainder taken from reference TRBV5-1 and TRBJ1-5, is KAGVTQTPRYLIKTRGQQVTLSCSPISGHRSVSWYQQTPGQGLQFLFEYFSETQRNKGNFPGRFSGRQFSNSRSEMNVSTLELGDSALYLCASSLSRGTLGPGDNQPQHFGDGTRLSIL.

DNA for the CDR3: TGTGCCAGCAGCCCCGACAGTAAGGCTTTCTTT. Translating gives CASSPDSKAFF. The V and J genes are TRBV7-3 and TRBJ1-1, with TRBD1 as a possible D gene (5 bases). The germline V and J ends were trimmed by 5 bases and 11 bases, with 12 bases remaining between them. CDR3 length: 11 amino acids. Germline assignment: CDR1 SGHTA and CDR2 FQGTGA.

DNA of the CDR3: TGCGCCAGCAGCTCGACGTCCTCCAGCGGGATGTTCGAGCAGTTCTTC. Its translation is CASSSTSSSGMFEQFF. The chain recombines TRBV5-1 with TRBJ2-1; 7 bases agree with TRBD2. This CDR3 contains 16 residues. Germline lookup yields CDR1 SGHRS and CDR2 YFSETQ. The V and J ends lost 3 bases and 10 bases, in that order; junction bases with no gene match: 16.

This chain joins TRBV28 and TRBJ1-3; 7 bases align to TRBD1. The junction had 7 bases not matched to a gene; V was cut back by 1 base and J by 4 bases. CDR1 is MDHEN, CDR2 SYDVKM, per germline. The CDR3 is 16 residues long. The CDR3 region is CASSLFRGRWGNTIYF. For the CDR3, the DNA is TGTGCCAGCAGTTTATTTAGGGGGCGTTGGGGAAACACCATATATTTT.

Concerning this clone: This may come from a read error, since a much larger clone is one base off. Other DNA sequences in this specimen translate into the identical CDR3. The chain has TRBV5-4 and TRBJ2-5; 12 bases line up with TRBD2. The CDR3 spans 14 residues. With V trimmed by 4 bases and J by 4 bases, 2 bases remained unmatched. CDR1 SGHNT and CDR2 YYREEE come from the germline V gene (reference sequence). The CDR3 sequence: CASSLGLAGETQYF. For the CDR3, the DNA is TGTGCCAGCAGCCTGGGACTAGCGGGAGAGACCCAGTACTTC.

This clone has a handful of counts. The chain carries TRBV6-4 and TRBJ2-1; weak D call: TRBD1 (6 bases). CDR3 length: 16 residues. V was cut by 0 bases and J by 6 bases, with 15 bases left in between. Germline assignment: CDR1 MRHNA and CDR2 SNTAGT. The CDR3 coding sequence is TGTGCCAGCAGTGACTCGAGAGAACAGGGTGGCAATGAGCAGTTCTTC. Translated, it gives CASSDSREQGGNEQFF.

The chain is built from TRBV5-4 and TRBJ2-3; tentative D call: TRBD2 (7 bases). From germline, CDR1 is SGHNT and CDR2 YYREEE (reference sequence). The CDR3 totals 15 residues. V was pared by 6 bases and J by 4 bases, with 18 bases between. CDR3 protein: CASKPGGGSSDTQYF. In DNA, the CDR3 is TGTGCCAGCAAACCGGGGGGCGGGAGCTCAGATACGCAGTATTTT.

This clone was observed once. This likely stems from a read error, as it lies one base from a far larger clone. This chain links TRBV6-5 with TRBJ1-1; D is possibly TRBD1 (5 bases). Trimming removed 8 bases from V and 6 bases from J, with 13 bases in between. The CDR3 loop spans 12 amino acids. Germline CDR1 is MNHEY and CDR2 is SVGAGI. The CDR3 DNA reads TGTGCCAGCCGACGGGGGAGCGCTGAAGCTTTCTTT. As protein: CASRRGSAEAFF.

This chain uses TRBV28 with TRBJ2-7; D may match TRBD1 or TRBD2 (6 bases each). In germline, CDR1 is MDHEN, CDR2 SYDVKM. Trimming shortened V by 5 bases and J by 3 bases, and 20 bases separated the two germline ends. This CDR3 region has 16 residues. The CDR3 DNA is TGTGCCAGCAGTATCTCCGGGACAAGGGGACTCTACGAGCAGTACTTC. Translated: CASSISGTRGLYEQYF.

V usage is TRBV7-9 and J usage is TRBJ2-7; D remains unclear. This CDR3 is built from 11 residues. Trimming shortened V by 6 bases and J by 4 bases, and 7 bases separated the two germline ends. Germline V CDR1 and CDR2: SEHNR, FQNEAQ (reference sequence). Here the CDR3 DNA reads TGTGCCAGCAGTTTAATGTACGAGCAGTACTTC. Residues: CASSLMYEQYF. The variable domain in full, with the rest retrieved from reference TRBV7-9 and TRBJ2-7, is DTGVSQNPRHKITKRGQNVTFRCDPISEHNRLYWYRQTLGQGPEFLTYFQNEAQLEKSRLLSDRFSAERPKGSFSTLEIQRTEQGDSAMYLCASSLMYEQYFGPGTRLTVT.

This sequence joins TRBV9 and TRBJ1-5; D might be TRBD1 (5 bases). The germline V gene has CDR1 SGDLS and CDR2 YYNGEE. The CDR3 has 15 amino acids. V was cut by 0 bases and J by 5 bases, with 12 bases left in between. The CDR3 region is CASSVDGATYQPQHF. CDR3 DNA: TGTGCCAGCAGCGTAGATGGGGCCACATATCAGCCCCAGCATTTT.

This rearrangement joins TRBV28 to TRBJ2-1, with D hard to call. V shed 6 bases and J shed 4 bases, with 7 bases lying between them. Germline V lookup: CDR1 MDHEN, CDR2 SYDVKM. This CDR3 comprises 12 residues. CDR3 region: CASRAAYNEQFF. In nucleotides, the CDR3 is TGTGCCAGCAGGGCAGCTTACAATGAGCAGTTCTTC.